These T cell receptor beta chains were read from a single sample in a study of blood T cells in healthy people across ages. TCRdb fed the 5' RACE reads into MiXCR, producing one record per CDR3 protein. The data show about 1.6 million distinct CDR3 sequences, 34% seen once. The specimen was blood. The receptor source for this set is a woman under 40 in good health. CDR3s include the opening cysteine and the closing phenylalanine or tryptophan. Fields, in order: D gene, J gene, V gene, clone size, CDR3 DNA, CDR3 protein. D genes are given only for firm matches. Only some rows state a clone size, as once, few, many or a class for expanded clones.

D: TRBD1
J: TRBJ2-7
V: TRBV2
size: many
DNA: TGTGCCACCCGGGACAGTTCCTACGAGCAGTACTTC
CDR3: CATRDSSYEQYF

D: TRBD2
J: TRBJ2-1
V: TRBV5-1
size: .
DNA: TGCGCCAGCAGCTTGGCCGGAGCGGGGATCTACAATGAGCAGTTCTTC
CDR3: CASSLAGAGIYNEQFF

D: TRBD1
J: TRBJ2-7
V: TRBV20-1
size: few
DNA: TGTAGTGCAAGGGGGGGGACAGGGGCAGGCGAGCAGTACTTC
CDR3: CSARGGTGAGEQYF

D: .
J: TRBJ1-2
V: TRBV2
size: few
DNA: TGTGCCAGCAGCGCCGATTGGGGTATCAACTATGGCTACACCTTC
CDR3: CASSADWGINYGYTF

D: .
J: TRBJ2-7
V: TRBV20-1
size: .
DNA: TGCAGTGCTAACGGGTTAGAGACAGCTCACTACGAGCAGTACTTC
CDR3: CSANGLETAHYEQYF

D: .
J: TRBJ2-1
V: TRBV7-9
size: few
DNA: TGTGCCAGCAGCTTAGAGAAGCGAAGAACAGGAAATGAGCAGTTCTTC
CDR3: CASSLEKRRTGNEQFF

D: .
J: TRBJ1-2
V: TRBV4-1
size: few
DNA: TGCGCCAGCAGCCAAGAAACGATGAGGTACTATGGCTACACCTTC
CDR3: CASSQETMRYYGYTF

D: .
J: TRBJ2-5
V: TRBV10-3
size: .
DNA: TGTGCCATCAGCCCGGGACTCCCGGGGAGGGAGACCCAGTACTTC
CDR3: CAISPGLPGRETQYF

D: .
J: TRBJ1-2
V: TRBV5-4
size: once
DNA: TGTGCCAGCAGCTCGTCGGGAGGCGCTGGCTACACCTTC
CDR3: CASSSSGGAGYTF

D: .
J: TRBJ2-5
V: TRBV20-1
size: few
DNA: TGCAGTGCTCTTGGGGTACAAGAGACCCAGTACTTC
CDR3: CSALGVQETQYF

D: .
J: TRBJ1-5
V: TRBV20-1
size: .
DNA: TGCAGTGCTATTACTCCGGTCGGCAATCAACCCCAGCATTTT
CDR3: CSAITPVGNQPQHF

D: .
J: TRBJ2-7
V: TRBV28
size: few
DNA: TGTGCCAGCAGTACACCAGGGCGAGGGGATTACGAGCAGTACTTC
CDR3: CASSTPGRGDYEQYF

D: .
J: TRBJ2-1
V: TRBV6-2/TRBV6-3
size: .
DNA: TGTGCCAGCAGAGCCCAAGGTGAGCAGTTCTTC
CDR3: CASRAQGEQFF

D: .
J: TRBJ2-1
V: TRBV12-3/TRBV12-4
size: .
DNA: TGTGCCAGCAGCGTCAGCGGAGTGGGCTACAATGAGCAGTTCTTC
CDR3: CASSVSGVGYNEQFF

D: .
J: TRBJ1-5
V: TRBV10-2
size: .
DNA: TGCGCCAGCAGTGCTGGGGGCGCGCAGCCCCAGCATTTT
CDR3: CASSAGGAQPQHF

D: .
J: TRBJ2-7
V: TRBV2
size: .
DNA: TGTGCCAGCAGTGAAGGCCCTGGATACGAGCAGTACTTC
CDR3: CASSEGPGYEQYF

D: .
J: TRBJ2-4
V: TRBV21-1
size: few
DNA: TGTGCCAGCAGCAAAGTAGGGGACATTCAGTACTTC
CDR3: CASSKVGDIQYF

D: .
J: TRBJ2-3
V: TRBV6-1
size: few
DNA: TGTGCCAGCATTCCGTGGGACCGGGATACGCAGTATTTT
CDR3: CASIPWDRDTQYF

D: .
J: TRBJ1-2
V: TRBV6-1
size: .
DNA: TGTGCCAGCAGTGAAGGAGAGAATGGCTACACCTTC
CDR3: CASSEGENGYTF

D: TRBD1
J: TRBJ2-2
V: TRBV6-1
size: .
DNA: TGTGCCAGCAGTCGTCGACAGGGTCCTTACATAGGGAACACCGGGGAGCTGTTTTTT
CDR3: CASSRRQGPYIGNTGELFF

D: .
J: TRBJ1-4
V: TRBV7-9
size: .
DNA: TGTGCCAGCAGCTTATCGGCGGGAAAACTGTTTTTT
CDR3: CASSLSAGKLFF

D: .
J: TRBJ2-3
V: TRBV6-2/TRBV6-3
size: few
DNA: TGTGCCAGCAGTTACTCGCCAGGGTCCAGCACAGATACGCAGTATTTT
CDR3: CASSYSPGSSTDTQYF